A single sample gave rise to the 13 T cell receptor beta chains below, sequenced in a study of control samples from healthy donors and cancer patients (dated by TCRdb to about 2020). To prepare the library, the immunoSEQ multiplex PCR assay was applied. The table comes from immuneACCESS by way of TCRdb, which keeps in-frame sequences with V and J called. Part of the clones is missing from these tables; in studies checked, under half for an unresolved V gene and the rest for unknown reasons. The sample yields about 130,000 clones; more than 85% were counted once. Of the sample, roughly 8.7% is held by the ten largest clones. Sequencing used blood. Receptor source: a young man in good health.

The chain has TRBV6-5 and TRBJ1-1; possibly TRBD1 for D (5 bases). With 6 bases removed from V and 3 bases from J, the gap between germline ends came to 17 bases. The germline CDR1 and CDR2 sequences are MNHEY and SVGAGI. This CDR3 contains 15 residues. CDR3 sequence: CASSPRGREDTEAFF. In nucleotides, the CDR3 is TGTGCCAGCAGCCCCCGCGGCAGGGAAGACACTGAAGCTTTCTTT.

The gene calls are TRBV5-1 and TRBJ1-1, with 8 bases lining up with TRBD1. The V gene end was trimmed by 0 bases and the J gene end by 1 base; junction bases not matched to a gene: 5. The CDR3 runs 16 residues. CDR1 SGHRS and CDR2 YFSETQ come from the germline V gene. The CDR3 region is CASSLGQGAPNTEAFF. The CDR3 DNA follows: TGCGCCAGCAGCTTGGGTCAGGGGGCGCCGAACACTGAAGCTTTCTTT.

The chain combines TRBV19 with TRBJ1-3; possibly TRBD1 for D (5 bases). From germline, CDR1 is LNHDA and CDR2 SQIVND (reference sequence). This CDR3 is built from 13 residues. Trimming took 7 bases from V and 4 from J, leaving 11 bases between them. In nucleotides, the CDR3 is TGTGCCAGTACTTTGAGGGACGGAAACACCATATATTTT. This codes for CASTLRDGNTIYF. The full variable domain, its missing parts supplied by reference TRBV19 and TRBJ1-3, is DGGITQSPKYLFRKEGQNVTLSCEQNLNHDAMYWYRQDPGQGLRLIYYSQIVNDFQKGDIAEGYSVSREKKESFPLTVTSAQKNPTAFYLCASTLRDGNTIYFGEGSWLTVV.

This sequence joins TRBV5-1 and TRBJ1-5; D is undetermined. There are 13 residues in the CDR3. V was cut by 4 bases and J by 2 bases, with 7 bases left in between. Germline lookup yields CDR1 SGHRS and CDR2 YFSETQ. CDR3 sequence (DNA): TGCGCCAGCAGCGACGATGGCAATCAGCCCCAGCATTTT. This gives the protein CASSDDGNQPQHF.

The CDR3 sequence: CASSSRTGVRYGYTF. Written as DNA, the CDR3 is TGTGCCAGCAGTTCTCGAACGGGGGTACGCTATGGCTACACCTTC. The rearrangement links TRBV11-2 to TRBJ1-2; D perhaps matches TRBD1 (5 bases). Germline CDR1 and CDR2: SGHAT and FQNNGV. The CDR3 runs to 15 residues. The V gene lost 6 bases and the J gene lost 4 bases, with 18 bases spanning the gap.

This rearrangement joins TRBV5-4 to TRBJ1-2, with 9 bases lining up with TRBD1. The germline gives CDR1 SGHNT, CDR2 YYREEE (reference sequence). V lost 2 bases, J lost 8 bases, and 7 bases stayed unmatched. The CDR3 is made up of 14 amino acids. The CDR3 sequence is CASSFWDREKGYTF. In DNA, the CDR3 is TGTGCCAGCAGCTTTTGGGACAGGGAAAAAGGCTACACCTTC.

This sequence joins TRBV11-2 and TRBJ1-2; D not certain. V lost 2 bases, J lost 0 bases, and 13 bases lay in between. CDR3 size: 16 residues. The germline V gene encodes CDR1 SGHAT and CDR2 FQNNGV. This CDR3 is CASSLTLTGSNYGYTF. DNA for the CDR3: TGTGCCAGCAGCTTAACTTTGACTGGATCTAACTATGGCTACACCTTC.

The chain combines TRBV11-2 with TRBJ1-1, with TRBD1 as a possible D gene (5 bases). V was trimmed by 1 base and J by 4 bases, leaving 16 bases between them. Looked up from germline, CDR1 is SGHAT and CDR2 is FQNNGV. The CDR3 spans 16 residues. CDR3 sequence: CASSLVKSGPGTEAFF. The CDR3 coding sequence is TGTGCCAGCAGCTTAGTGAAGTCGGGGCCAGGCACTGAAGCTTTCTTT.

This clone was recorded once. CDR3 in DNA: TGTGCCAGCAGTGAAGCTATTGGACAGGGGAACTCTGGAAACACCATATATTTT. Translated: CASSEAIGQGNSGNTIYF. The chain combines TRBV6-1 with TRBJ1-3; 9 positions agree with TRBD1. Germline V lookup: CDR1 MNHNS, CDR2 SASEGT. The CDR3 is 18 residues long. Trimming at V came to 0 bases and at J to 0 bases, leaving 6 bases not matched to a gene.

The genes are TRBV4-1 and TRBJ2-7; TRBD2 aligns across 10 bases. This CDR3 has 15 amino acids. J gave up 0 bases and V 3 bases, and 2 bases lay outside the gene matches. CDR1 is MGHRA and CDR2 is YSYEKL in the germline V gene. This CDR3 is CASSHRTSGSYEQYF. Here the CDR3 DNA reads TGCGCCAGCAGCCATCGGACTAGCGGCTCCTACGAGCAGTACTTC.

V gene TRBV5-5 combines with J gene TRBJ1-2; D not resolved. The CDR3 sequence is 15 residues long. In germline, CDR1 is SGHKS, CDR2 YYEKEE (reference sequence). The ends were cut back, 0 bases at V and 4 bases at J, with 13 bases in the middle. The CDR3 DNA is TGTGCCAGCAGCTTGGCAGTAGGAGATATCTATGGCTACACCTTC. Amino acids: CASSLAVGDIYGYTF.

The V gene is TRBV12-2, the J gene TRBJ2-3; the table names TRBD1, a call not compared with the DNA. TRBV12-2 is classified as a pseudogene. There are 19 residues in the CDR3. This chain's CDR3 is CASRLSLKEQGFVTDTQYF. The DNA for the CDR3 is TGTGCAAGTCGCTTATCCCTCAAAGAACAGGGTTTCGTCACAGATACGCAGTATTTT.

The gene calls are TRBV4-2 and TRBJ1-2; D is possibly TRBD1 (5 bases). CDR1 and CDR2 (germline): LGHNA, YNFKEQ. The V end lost 3 bases, the J end lost 2 bases, and 16 bases lay between the germline ends. The CDR3 has 16 amino acids. CDR3 nucleotides: TGTGCCAGCAGCCAGGAACCGGGACGGAACAACTATGGCTACACCTTC. Translating gives CASSQEPGRNNYGYTF.